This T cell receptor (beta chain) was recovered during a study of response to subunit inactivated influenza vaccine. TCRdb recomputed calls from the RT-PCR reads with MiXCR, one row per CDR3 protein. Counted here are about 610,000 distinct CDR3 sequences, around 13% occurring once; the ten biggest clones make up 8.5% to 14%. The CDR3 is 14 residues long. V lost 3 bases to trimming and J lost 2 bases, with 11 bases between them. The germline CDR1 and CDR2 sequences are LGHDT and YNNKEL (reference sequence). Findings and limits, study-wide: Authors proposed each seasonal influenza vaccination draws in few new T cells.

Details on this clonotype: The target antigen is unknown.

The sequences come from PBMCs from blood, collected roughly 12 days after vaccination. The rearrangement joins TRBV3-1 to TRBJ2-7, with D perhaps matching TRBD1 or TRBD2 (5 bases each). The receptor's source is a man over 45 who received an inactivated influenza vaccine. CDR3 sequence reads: CASSHPGAPYEQYF. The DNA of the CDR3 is TGTGCCAGCAGCCACCCCGGGGCCCCCTACGAGCAGTACTTC.